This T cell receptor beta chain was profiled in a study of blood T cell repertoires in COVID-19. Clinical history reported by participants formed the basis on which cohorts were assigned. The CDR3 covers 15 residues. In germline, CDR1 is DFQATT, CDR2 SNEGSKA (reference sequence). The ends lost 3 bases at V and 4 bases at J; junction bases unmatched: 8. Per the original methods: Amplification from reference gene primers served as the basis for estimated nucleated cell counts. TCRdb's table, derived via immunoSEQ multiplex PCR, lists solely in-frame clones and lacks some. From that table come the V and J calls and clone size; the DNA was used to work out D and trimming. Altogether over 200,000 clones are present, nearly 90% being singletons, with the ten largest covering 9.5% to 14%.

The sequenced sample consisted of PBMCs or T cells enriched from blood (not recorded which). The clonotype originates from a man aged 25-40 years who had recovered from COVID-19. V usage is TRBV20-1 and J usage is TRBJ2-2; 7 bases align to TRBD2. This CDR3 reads CSASGAGEGTGELFF. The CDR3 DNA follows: TGCAGTGCTAGTGGGGCGGGAGAGGGCACCGGGGAGCTGTTTTTT.